Shown below are 9 T cell receptor beta chains from a single sample sequenced in a study of shared clonotypes between healthy human individuals. CD45RO-negative, CCR7-selected cells formed the naive CD8 fraction, which excluded terminally differentiated effector memory CD45RA+ cells. The protocol was immunoSEQ multiplex PCR, while the TCRdb copy is restricted to in-frame clones and leaves out a portion. The sample lists about 2 million clones, approximately 94% occurring once. Sequenced: naive CD8+ T cells sorted from blood. The receptor set was obtained from a man aged 18 to 35 in good health.

The V and J genes are TRBV7-9 and TRBJ2-1, with 12 bases that match TRBD2. CDR1 is SEHNR, CDR2 FQNEAQ, per germline (reference sequence). This CDR3 has 16 amino acids. Trimming at V came to 5 bases and at J to 5 bases, leaving 7 bases not matched to a gene. CDR3 amino acids: CASSLPRTSGNNEQFF. The DNA of the CDR3 is TGTGCCAGCAGCCTTCCCAGGACTAGCGGGAACAATGAGCAGTTCTTC.

In its sample, this clone was seen once. V gene TRBV5-6 combines with J gene TRBJ2-7; no definite D call. This CDR3 region has 14 residues. Germline assignment: CDR1 SGHDT and CDR2 YYEEEE. V shed 2 bases and J shed 0 bases, with 9 bases lying between them. The CDR3 nucleotides are TGTGCCAGCAGCTTCGAGGCAAGCTCCTACGAGCAGTACTTC. Its translation is CASSFEASSYEQYF. Full variable domain (remainder filled in from reference TRBV5-6 and TRBJ2-7): DAGVTQSPTHLIKTRGQQVTLRCSPKSGHDTVSWYQQALGQGPQFIFQYYEEEERQRGNFPDRFSGHQFPNYSSELNVNALLLGDSALYLCASSFEASSYEQYFGPGTRLTVT.

This clone has a single count. V is TRBV12-5 and J is TRBJ1-1; 7 bases align to TRBD1. The germline gives CDR1 LGHNT, CDR2 FRNRAP. After removal of 4 bases from V and 2 bases from J, the junction contained 7 bases not matched to a gene. The CDR3 has 15 residues. For the CDR3, the DNA is TGTGCTAGTGGTTCCTCGCACAGGGGTAACACTGAAGCTTTCTTT. This codes for CASGSSHRGNTEAFF.

This rearrangement joins TRBV5-1 to TRBJ2-5, with TRBD2 as a possible D gene (6 bases). Looked up from germline, CDR1 is SGHRS and CDR2 is YFSETQ. V shed 3 bases and J shed 0 bases, with 12 bases lying between them. The CDR3 has 15 residues. CDR3 protein: CASSWGVVYQETQYF. As DNA, the CDR3 is TGCGCCAGCAGCTGGGGGGTCGTGTACCAAGAGACCCAGTACTTC.

This chain links TRBV13 with TRBJ2-3; TRBD2 matches at 11 bases. The CDR3 sequence is 16 residues long. CDR1 and CDR2 (germline): PRHDT, FYEKMQ (reference sequence). J lost 6 bases, V lost 5 bases, and 10 bases had no gene match. The CDR3 nucleotides are TGTGCCAGCAGCGCCCGACTAGCGGGGAGCGCGGATACGCAGTATTTT. This translates into CASSARLAGSADTQYF.

The chain recombines TRBV28 with TRBJ1-1, with 9 bases matching TRBD1. V gave up 5 bases and J gave up 1 base; unmatched junction bases: 11. Germline loops: CDR1 MDHEN, CDR2 SYDVKM. The CDR3 runs to 17 residues. The DNA for the CDR3 is TGTGCCAGCAGTACCCGACAGGGGGTGGGTACGAACACTGAAGCTTTCTTT. It encodes CASSTRQGVGTNTEAFF.

The CDR3 nucleotides are TGTGCCAGCAGTGAACGGGGGATTTCTAACTATGGCTACACCTTC. Protein sequence: CASSERGISNYGYTF. This rearrangement joins TRBV2 to TRBJ1-2; possible D gene TRBD1, 5 bases. Germline loops: CDR1 SNHLY, CDR2 FYNNEI. The CDR3 extends over 15 amino acids. Trimming removed 2 bases at V and 0 bases at J, with 10 bases between.

On this clone: Other DNA variants within this sample encode the same CDR3. The V call is TRBV5-1, the J call TRBJ1-1, with D uncertain. Germline CDR1 and CDR2: SGHRS and YFSETQ. The ends were cut back, 0 bases at V and 1 base at J, with 4 bases in the middle. The CDR3 spans 13 residues. CDR3 sequence: CASSLVPNTEAFF. CDR3 sequence (DNA): TGCGCCAGCAGCTTGGTACCGAACACTGAAGCTTTCTTT.

For this clone: One end of the junction is discordant with germline, which a read error may explain. V gene TRBV29-1 combines with J gene TRBJ1-2; no clear D gene. The CDR3 covers 13 residues. Per germline, CDR1 SQVTM and CDR2 ANQGSEA. DNA of the CDR3: TGCACCGTTGAGGTGTCGGGGTTCTATGGCTACACCTTC. Residues: CTVEVSGFYGYTF.